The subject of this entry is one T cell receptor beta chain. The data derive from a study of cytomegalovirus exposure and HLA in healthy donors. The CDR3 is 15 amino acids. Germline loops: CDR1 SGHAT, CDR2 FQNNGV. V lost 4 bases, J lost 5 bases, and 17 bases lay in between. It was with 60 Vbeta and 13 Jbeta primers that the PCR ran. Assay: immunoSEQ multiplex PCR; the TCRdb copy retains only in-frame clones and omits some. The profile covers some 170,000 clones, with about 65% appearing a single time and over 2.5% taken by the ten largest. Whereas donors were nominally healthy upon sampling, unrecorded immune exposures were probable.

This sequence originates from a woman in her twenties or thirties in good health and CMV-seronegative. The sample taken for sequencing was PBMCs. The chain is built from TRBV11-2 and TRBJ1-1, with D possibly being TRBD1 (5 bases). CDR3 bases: TGTGCCAGCAGCTCTCACAGGAGGGTAGTGACTGAAGCTTTCTTT. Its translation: CASSSHRRVVTEAFF.